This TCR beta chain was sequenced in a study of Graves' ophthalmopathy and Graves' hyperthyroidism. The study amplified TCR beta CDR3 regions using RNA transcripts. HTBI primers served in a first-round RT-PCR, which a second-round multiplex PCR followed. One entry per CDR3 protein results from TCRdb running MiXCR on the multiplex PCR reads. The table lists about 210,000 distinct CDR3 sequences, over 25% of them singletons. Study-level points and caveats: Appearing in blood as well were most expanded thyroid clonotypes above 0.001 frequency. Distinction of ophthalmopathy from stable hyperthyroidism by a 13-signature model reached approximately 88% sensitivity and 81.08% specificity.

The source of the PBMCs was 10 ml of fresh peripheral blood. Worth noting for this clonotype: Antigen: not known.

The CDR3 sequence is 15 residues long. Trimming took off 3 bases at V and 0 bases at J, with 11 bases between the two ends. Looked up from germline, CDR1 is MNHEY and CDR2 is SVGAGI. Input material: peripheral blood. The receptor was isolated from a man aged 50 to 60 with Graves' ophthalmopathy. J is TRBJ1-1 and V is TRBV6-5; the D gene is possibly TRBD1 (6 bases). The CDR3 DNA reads TGTGCCAGCAGTTATTCCGGACAGATGAACACTGAAGCTTTCTTT. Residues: CASSYSGQMNTEAFF.